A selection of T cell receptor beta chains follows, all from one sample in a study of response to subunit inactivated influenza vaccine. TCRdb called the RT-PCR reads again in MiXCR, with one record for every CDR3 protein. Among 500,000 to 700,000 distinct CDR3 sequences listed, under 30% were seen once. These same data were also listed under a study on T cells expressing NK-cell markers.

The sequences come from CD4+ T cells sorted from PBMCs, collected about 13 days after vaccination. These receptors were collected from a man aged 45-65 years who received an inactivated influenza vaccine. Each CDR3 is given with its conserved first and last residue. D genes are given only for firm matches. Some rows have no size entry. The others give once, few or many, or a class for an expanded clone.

CDR3aa: CASSLGPGNYEQYF
CDR3nt: TGTGCCAGCAGCTTAGGGCCTGGCAACTACGAGCAGTACTTC
abundance: -
d_gene: -
v_gene: TRBV7-2
j_gene: TRBJ2-7

CDR3aa: CASSLLTQGHLEF
CDR3nt: TGCGCCAGCAGCCTCCTCACGCAGGGACACCTTGAATTC
abundance: -
d_gene: -
v_gene: TRBV4-3
j_gene: TRBJ2-7

CDR3aa: CSAYKRGHYNEQFF
CDR3nt: TGCAGTGCTTATAAGCGGGGGCACTACAATGAGCAGTTCTTC
abundance: -
d_gene: TRBD2
v_gene: TRBV20-1
j_gene: TRBJ2-1

CDR3aa: CASSQGVNRGYEQYF
CDR3nt: TGTGCCAGCAGCCAAGGGGTCAATCGGGGCTACGAGCAGTACTTC
abundance: -
d_gene: -
v_gene: TRBV14
j_gene: TRBJ2-7

CDR3aa: CASIQGTGANTGELFF
CDR3nt: TGCGCCAGCATCCAAGGGACAGGGGCGAACACCGGGGAGCTGTTTTTT
abundance: -
d_gene: TRBD1
v_gene: TRBV4-3
j_gene: TRBJ2-2

CDR3aa: CASSLVDSGDPLAQYF
CDR3nt: TGTGCCAGCAGCTTAGTGGATAGCGGGGACCCCTTGGCCCAGTACTTC
abundance: few
d_gene: TRBD2
v_gene: TRBV7-8
j_gene: TRBJ2-5

CDR3aa: CSVEDDGTGELFF
CDR3nt: TGCAGCGTTGAAGATGACGGCACCGGGGAGCTGTTTTTT
abundance: few
d_gene: -
v_gene: TRBV29-1
j_gene: TRBJ2-2

CDR3aa: CASRPGLQINTGELFF
CDR3nt: TGTGCCAGCAGACCGGGACTCCAAATAAACACCGGGGAGCTGTTTTTT
abundance: few
d_gene: -
v_gene: TRBV6-2/TRBV6-3
j_gene: TRBJ2-2

CDR3aa: CASRPTSRAGELFF
CDR3nt: TGCGCCAGCAGGCCGACTAGTCGTGCCGGGGAGCTGTTTTTT
abundance: few
d_gene: -
v_gene: TRBV5-1
j_gene: TRBJ2-2

CDR3aa: CASSQAGGVNTGELFF
CDR3nt: TGTGCCAGCAGCCAAGCGGGGGGGGTTAACACCGGGGAGCTGTTTTTT
abundance: few
d_gene: TRBD2
v_gene: TRBV4-2
j_gene: TRBJ2-2

CDR3aa: CASSPMGDVSDTQYF
CDR3nt: TGTGCCAGCAGCCCTATGGGGGATGTCTCCGATACGCAGTATTTT
abundance: -
d_gene: -
v_gene: TRBV12-3/TRBV12-4
j_gene: TRBJ2-3

CDR3aa: CATSRATVYGYTF
CDR3nt: TGTGCCACCAGCAGAGCAACAGTCTATGGCTACACCTTC
abundance: -
d_gene: -
v_gene: TRBV15
j_gene: TRBJ1-2

CDR3aa: CASSPGWDQPQHF
CDR3nt: TGTGCCAGCAGTCCAGGGTGGGATCAGCCCCAGCATTTT
abundance: many
d_gene: -
v_gene: TRBV12-3/TRBV12-4
j_gene: TRBJ1-5

CDR3aa: CASSLGAGGPSTDTQYF
CDR3nt: TGCGCCAGCAGCTTGGGTGCGGGGGGCCCTAGCACAGATACGCAGTATTTT
abundance: -
d_gene: TRBD2
v_gene: TRBV5-1
j_gene: TRBJ2-3

CDR3aa: CASSLGGQNYGYTF
CDR3nt: TGTGCCAGCAGCTTAGGGGGACAGAACTATGGCTACACCTTC
abundance: many
d_gene: TRBD1
v_gene: TRBV7-2
j_gene: TRBJ1-2

CDR3aa: CASSLGQGVRYEQYF
CDR3nt: TGTGCCAGCAGTTTAGGACAGGGGGTCCGGTACGAGCAGTACTTC
abundance: few
d_gene: TRBD1
v_gene: TRBV27
j_gene: TRBJ2-7

CDR3aa: CASSRLADTSYNEQFF
CDR3nt: TGTGCCAGCAGCCGGCTAGCGGATACCTCCTACAATGAGCAGTTCTTC
abundance: few
d_gene: TRBD2
v_gene: TRBV4-2
j_gene: TRBJ2-1

CDR3aa: CASSSGSGIEAFF
CDR3nt: TGTGCCAGCAGCTCTGGGTCTGGGATTGAAGCTTTCTTT
abundance: -
d_gene: -
v_gene: TRBV7-2
j_gene: TRBJ1-1

CDR3aa: CASSPTGVGTDTQYF
CDR3nt: TGCGCCAGCAGCCCGACAGGGGTGGGCACAGATACGCAGTATTTT
abundance: many
d_gene: TRBD1
v_gene: TRBV5-1
j_gene: TRBJ2-3

CDR3aa: CSVDGRQGTDYGYTF
CDR3nt: TGCAGCGTTGATGGGCGACAGGGGACGGACTATGGCTACACCTTC
abundance: -
d_gene: TRBD1
v_gene: TRBV29-1
j_gene: TRBJ1-2

CDR3aa: CASSPTTDRVREQYF
CDR3nt: TGTGCCAGCAGCCCAACCACGGACAGGGTACGCGAGCAGTACTTC
abundance: few
d_gene: TRBD1
v_gene: TRBV27
j_gene: TRBJ2-7

CDR3aa: CASSAGLGSYEQYF
CDR3nt: TGTGCCAGCTCCGCAGGTTTAGGATCCTACGAGCAGTACTTC
abundance: -
d_gene: -
v_gene: TRBV6-1
j_gene: TRBJ2-7

CDR3aa: CSGRDLGTDTQYF
CDR3nt: TGCAGCGGCCGGGACTTAGGGACAGATACGCAGTATTTT
abundance: -
d_gene: -
v_gene: TRBV29-1
j_gene: TRBJ2-3

CDR3aa: CASTNLVNEQFF
CDR3nt: TGTGCCAGCACCAATTTAGTCAATGAGCAGTTCTTC
abundance: once
d_gene: -
v_gene: TRBV6-5
j_gene: TRBJ2-1

CDR3aa: CASSLGVNDGGAEAFF
CDR3nt: TGTGCCAGCAGCTTAGGTGTGAACGATGGGGGTGCTGAAGCTTTCTTT
abundance: few
d_gene: -
v_gene: TRBV7-9
j_gene: TRBJ1-1

CDR3aa: CASSASAGTSGRTRGSEQFF
CDR3nt: TGTGCCAGCAGCGCCTCAGCCGGGACTAGCGGGAGGACGAGAGGGAGTGAGCAGTTCTTC
abundance: -
d_gene: TRBD2
v_gene: TRBV9
j_gene: TRBJ2-1

CDR3aa: CASSLGVGYTF
CDR3nt: TGTGCCAGCAGTTTAGGGGTCGGCTACACCTTC
abundance: few
d_gene: -
v_gene: TRBV12-3/TRBV12-4
j_gene: TRBJ1-2

CDR3aa: CSAIPPEGTYEQYF
CDR3nt: TGCAGTGCTATACCCCCCGAGGGAACCTACGAGCAGTACTTC
abundance: -
d_gene: -
v_gene: TRBV20-1
j_gene: TRBJ2-7

CDR3aa: CAISGQGKETQYF
CDR3nt: TGTGCCATCAGTGGGCAGGGCAAAGAGACCCAGTACTTC
abundance: few
d_gene: -
v_gene: TRBV10-3
j_gene: TRBJ2-5

CDR3aa: CASTLTGAGSYNEQFF
CDR3nt: TGTGCCAGCACCCTCACGGGCGCAGGCTCCTACAATGAGCAGTTCTTC
abundance: few
d_gene: -
v_gene: TRBV6-1
j_gene: TRBJ2-1

CDR3aa: CAIGATDQPQHF
CDR3nt: TGTGCCATCGGGGCCACAGATCAGCCCCAGCATTTT
abundance: once
d_gene: -
v_gene: TRBV10-3
j_gene: TRBJ1-5

CDR3aa: CASSLGWRERSDTQYF
CDR3nt: TGTGCCAGCAGCTTAGGATGGCGGGAGAGGTCAGATACGCAGTATTTT
abundance: -
d_gene: TRBD2
v_gene: TRBV13
j_gene: TRBJ2-3

CDR3aa: CSARWAGTDTQYF
CDR3nt: TGCAGTGCTAGGTGGGCCGGGACAGATACGCAGTATTTT
abundance: -
d_gene: -
v_gene: TRBV20-1
j_gene: TRBJ2-3

CDR3aa: CASSSQGLSSGELFF
CDR3nt: TGTGCCAGCAGTTCACAGGGCTTAAGCTCCGGGGAGCTGTTTTTT
abundance: -
d_gene: -
v_gene: TRBV7-6
j_gene: TRBJ2-2

CDR3aa: CATSISGRPYEQYF
CDR3nt: TGTGCCACCAGCATTAGCGGGAGACCCTACGAGCAGTACTTC
abundance: -
d_gene: TRBD2
v_gene: TRBV15
j_gene: TRBJ2-7

CDR3aa: CASSLDGIVGELFF
CDR3nt: TGCGCCAGCAGCTTGGACGGAATAGTCGGGGAGCTGTTTTTT
abundance: few
d_gene: -
v_gene: TRBV5-1
j_gene: TRBJ2-2

CDR3aa: CASRRDYTYNEQFF
CDR3nt: TGCGCCAGCAGAAGGGACTACACCTACAATGAGCAGTTCTTC
abundance: many
d_gene: TRBD2
v_gene: TRBV10-2
j_gene: TRBJ2-1

CDR3aa: CASSTIGVNQPQHF
CDR3nt: TGTGCCAGTAGTACGATAGGGGTAAATCAGCCCCAGCATTTT
abundance: -
d_gene: -
v_gene: TRBV19
j_gene: TRBJ1-5

CDR3aa: CATSEGTDYLTDTQYF
CDR3nt: TGTGCCACCAGTGAAGGGACGGACTACCTCACAGATACGCAGTATTTT
abundance: -
d_gene: -
v_gene: TRBV24-1
j_gene: TRBJ2-3

CDR3aa: CASSLGQGLQGTQYF
CDR3nt: TGTGCCAGCAGCTTGGGACAGGGGTTACAAGGGACCCAGTACTTC
abundance: -
d_gene: TRBD1
v_gene: TRBV5-6
j_gene: TRBJ2-5

CDR3aa: CASSPQLELGNEQFF
CDR3nt: TGTGCCAGCAGCCCACAACTAGAGCTAGGCAATGAGCAGTTCTTC
abundance: -
d_gene: -
v_gene: TRBV9
j_gene: TRBJ2-1

CDR3aa: CASSSGTPSGFEQYF
CDR3nt: TGCGCCAGCAGCTCAGGGACACCATCCGGTTTCGAGCAGTACTTC
abundance: -
d_gene: -
v_gene: TRBV5-1
j_gene: TRBJ2-7

CDR3aa: CASSSTSTGPYTEAFF
CDR3nt: TGTGCCAGCAGTTCAACCTCGACAGGGCCATACACTGAAGCTTTCTTT
abundance: -
d_gene: TRBD1
v_gene: TRBV6-5
j_gene: TRBJ1-1

CDR3aa: CSAGPLSAYGYTF
CDR3nt: TGCAGTGCCGGACCGTTGTCGGCCTATGGCTACACCTTC
abundance: -
d_gene: -
v_gene: TRBV20-1
j_gene: TRBJ1-2

CDR3aa: CASSRRLAGVASTDTQYF
CDR3nt: TGTGCCAGCAGCCGGCGACTAGCGGGGGTCGCTAGCACAGATACGCAGTATTTT
abundance: -
d_gene: TRBD2
v_gene: TRBV3-1
j_gene: TRBJ2-3

CDR3aa: CASSQPRTDSEQFF
CDR3nt: TGTGCCAGCAGCCAACCCCGGACAGACAGTGAGCAGTTCTTC
abundance: few
d_gene: -
v_gene: TRBV3-1
j_gene: TRBJ2-1

CDR3aa: CASSTGPPSDTQYF
CDR3nt: TGCGCCAGCTCTACAGGGCCCCCCTCAGATACGCAGTATTTT
abundance: -
d_gene: -
v_gene: TRBV10-2
j_gene: TRBJ2-3

CDR3aa: CASSNVAGGSNEQFF
CDR3nt: TGTGCCAGCAGCAACGTAGCGGGAGGTAGCAATGAGCAGTTCTTC
abundance: few
d_gene: TRBD2
v_gene: TRBV7-2
j_gene: TRBJ2-1

CDR3aa: CASSSLTSGIKTQYF
CDR3nt: TGTGCCAGCAGTTCTTTGACTAGCGGGATAAAGACCCAGTACTTC
abundance: -
d_gene: TRBD2
v_gene: TRBV6-2/TRBV6-3
j_gene: TRBJ2-5

CDR3aa: CASSFAVNSNQPQHF
CDR3nt: TGCGCCAGCAGCTTTGCCGTTAATAGCAATCAGCCCCAGCATTTT
abundance: once
d_gene: -
v_gene: TRBV5-1
j_gene: TRBJ1-5

CDR3aa: CSASQTGEAFF
CDR3nt: TGCAGTGCTAGCCAGACAGGAGAAGCTTTCTTT
abundance: -
d_gene: -
v_gene: TRBV20-1
j_gene: TRBJ1-1

CDR3aa: CASSWPLGRNYGYTF
CDR3nt: TGTGCCAGCAGCTGGCCGCTGGGACGGAACTATGGCTACACCTTC
abundance: -
d_gene: -
v_gene: TRBV11-2
j_gene: TRBJ1-2